Below, one T cell receptor (beta chain) is given with its context. The data derive from a study of blood T cell repertoires in COVID-19. As for the study in general: COVID-19 samples from acute and convalescent phases originated in the United States, Italy and Spain.

The CDR3 sequence is 15 residues long. The germline CDR1 and CDR2 sequences are MNHEY and SVGAGI. With 6 bases removed from V and 7 bases from J, the gap between germline ends came to 22 bases. In the authors' workflow: By means of reference gene primer amplification, nucleated cell counts were estimated. Sequencing was performed with immunoSEQ multiplex PCR; in TCRdb, only in-frame clones are kept and a portion is missing. V, J and clone size derive from that table, while D and trimming were established from the DNA sequence. This table holds some 120,000 clones, more than 80% found once. The chain combines TRBV6-5 with TRBJ2-7; a weak D match, TRBD2 (5 bases). Input material: peripheral blood. This TCR was recovered from a human donor in a cohort sampled during active COVID-19. CDR3 sequence reads: CASSYSGGRYEEQYF. As DNA, the CDR3 is TGTGCCAGCAGCTACAGCGGAGGACGGTATGAAGAGCAGTACTTC.